A selection of T cell receptor beta chains follows, all from one sample in a study of blood T cell repertoires in COVID-19. Profiled with immunoSEQ multiplex PCR; TCRdb holds only in-frame clones, not every one. This sample has about 440,000 clones, with approximately 90% found just once. The sample comprised peripheral blood. The receptor set was obtained from a woman aged 25 to 39 with acute or convalescent COVID-19. Each CDR3 is given with its conserved first and last residue. Fields, in order: J gene, V gene, D gene, clone size, CDR3 DNA, CDR3 protein. The D gene is left open where the match is weak. The size of a clone is reported for some rows only, either as once, few or many, or as a class for expanded clones.

J: TRBJ1-1
V: TRBV15
D: -
size: -
DNA: TGTGCCACCAGCAGAGGAAACGGGGGGAGCACTGAAGCTTTCTTT
CDR3: CATSRGNGGSTEAFF

J: TRBJ2-3
V: TRBV5-1
D: TRBD2
size: -
DNA: TGCGCCAGCAGCTCCGGGAGGGAGACAGATACGCAGTATTTT
CDR3: CASSSGRETDTQYF

J: TRBJ2-2
V: TRBV11-2
D: -
size: -
DNA: TGTGCCAGCAGCCCCCCATCAGGGAACACCGGGGAGCTGTTTTTT
CDR3: CASSPPSGNTGELFF

J: TRBJ1-2
V: TRBV14
D: -
size: -
DNA: TGTGCCAGCAGCCAAGTCCAGGGGATTAGGGATGGCTACACCTTC
CDR3: CASSQVQGIRDGYTF

J: TRBJ1-2
V: TRBV24-1
D: -
size: -
DNA: TGTGCCACCAGTGATTCCCTCCTCACACGAGGCTACACCTTC
CDR3: CATSDSLLTRGYTF

J: TRBJ1-1
V: TRBV27
D: -
size: -
DNA: TGTGCCAGCAGTTTGAGGGGGATGAACACTGAAGCTTTCTTT
CDR3: CASSLRGMNTEAFF

J: TRBJ1-1
V: TRBV2
D: -
size: -
DNA: TGTGCCAGCAGCCCTGTGGGGACAAAGGCTCCCACTGAAGCTTTCTTT
CDR3: CASSPVGTKAPTEAFF

J: TRBJ2-3
V: TRBV7-3
D: -
size: -
DNA: TGTGCCAGCAGCATGACGACTTCATTCGGGGGGCGATTAGACACAGATACGCAGTATTTT
CDR3: CASSMTTSFGGRLDTDTQYF

J: TRBJ1-2
V: TRBV2
D: TRBD1
size: -
DNA: TGTGCCAGCAGCCGGGACAGCAACTATGGCTACACCTTC
CDR3: CASSRDSNYGYTF

J: TRBJ1-6
V: TRBV27
D: -
size: -
DNA: TGTGCCAGCACCCTGGGGGCAGGTAATTCACCCCTCCACTTT
CDR3: CASTLGAGNSPLHF

J: TRBJ2-5
V: TRBV5-6
D: TRBD1
size: -
DNA: TGTGCCAGCAGCATATACAGGGGGCTGGAAACCCAGTACTTC
CDR3: CASSIYRGLETQYF

J: TRBJ2-2
V: TRBV9
D: -
size: once
DNA: TGTGCCAGCAGCCTCGGGAAGGGGAACACCGGGGAGCTGTTTTTT
CDR3: CASSLGKGNTGELFF

J: TRBJ1-2
V: TRBV18
D: TRBD1
size: -
DNA: TGTGCCAGCCTAAAACAGGGGGGCGGCTACACCTTC
CDR3: CASLKQGGGYTF

J: TRBJ2-1
V: TRBV12-5
D: TRBD1
size: -
DNA: TGTGCTAGTGGTTTGGTATTGTCGGGACAGGGGGGTGAGCAGTTCTTC
CDR3: CASGLVLSGQGGEQFF

J: TRBJ1-5
V: TRBV6-5
D: -
size: -
DNA: TGTGCCAGCAGACGGGACTACAATCAGCCCCAGCATTTT
CDR3: CASRRDYNQPQHF

J: TRBJ1-2
V: TRBV2
D: TRBD1
size: -
DNA: TGTGCCAGCAGTGAAGCAGCTCGGGGACAGAACGACTATGGCTACACCTTC
CDR3: CASSEAARGQNDYGYTF

J: TRBJ1-1
V: TRBV30
D: TRBD1
size: -
DNA: TGTGCCTGGAGTGTACAGATCGGGACAGTGAACACTGAAGCTTTCTTT
CDR3: CAWSVQIGTVNTEAFF

J: TRBJ1-1
V: TRBV2
D: TRBD1
size: -
DNA: TGTGCCAGCAGCCGGGACAGGAACACTGAAGCTTTCTTT
CDR3: CASSRDRNTEAFF

J: TRBJ1-1
V: TRBV6-2/TRBV6-3
D: -
size: -
DNA: TGTGCCAGCAGTTACGATAGGACAGATCAAGCTTTCTTT
CDR3: CASSYDRTDQAFF

J: TRBJ1-5
V: TRBV2
D: TRBD1
size: -
DNA: TGTGCCAGCAGTGAAAGACAGGGTCTGCAGCATTTT
CDR3: CASSERQGLQHF

J: TRBJ2-2
V: TRBV2
D: -
size: -
DNA: TGTGCCAGCAGTGTTGGGGGGACCGGGGAGCTGTTTTTT
CDR3: CASSVGGTGELFF

J: TRBJ2-1
V: TRBV27
D: -
size: -
DNA: TGTGCCAGCAGTATGACCGGGACACAATACAATGAGCAGTTCTTC
CDR3: CASSMTGTQYNEQFF

J: TRBJ1-1
V: TRBV7-9
D: TRBD1
size: -
DNA: TGTGCCAGCAGCTTTCGGGGGGTGGGACAGGTGAACACTGAAGCTTTCTTT
CDR3: CASSFRGVGQVNTEAFF

J: TRBJ1-5
V: TRBV5-5
D: -
size: -
DNA: TGTGCCAGCAGCTTGTTTAACAACAATCAGCCCCAGCATTTT
CDR3: CASSLFNNNQPQHF

J: TRBJ1-1
V: TRBV5-1
D: TRBD1
size: -
DNA: TGCGCCAGCAGCCCGGCGACAGGGGGGACCACTGAAGCTTTCTTT
CDR3: CASSPATGGTTEAFF

J: TRBJ1-5
V: TRBV27
D: TRBD1
size: -
DNA: TGTGCCAGCAGAAAGGGGGCGAATCAGCCCCAGCATTTT
CDR3: CASRKGANQPQHF

J: TRBJ2-2
V: TRBV7-3
D: TRBD1
size: -
DNA: TGTGCCAGCAGCCCACCTCCGGACAGGTTTGGCAGGAACACCGGGGAGCTGTTTTTT
CDR3: CASSPPPDRFGRNTGELFF

J: TRBJ1-1
V: TRBV5-1
D: TRBD1
size: -
DNA: TGCGCCAGCACCCAGCGGGGACAGGGGGCACCCACTGAAGCTTTCTTT
CDR3: CASTQRGQGAPTEAFF

J: TRBJ2-3
V: TRBV11-1
D: TRBD2
size: -
DNA: TGTGCCAGCAGCTTAGAGCGGGGGAGCACAGATACGCAGTATTTT
CDR3: CASSLERGSTDTQYF

J: TRBJ1-5
V: TRBV19
D: TRBD1
size: -
DNA: TGTGCCAGTAGTAAAAGTAGTGGACAGGGGAAGGGTCAGCCCCAGCATTTT
CDR3: CASSKSSGQGKGQPQHF

J: TRBJ2-3
V: TRBV7-9
D: -
size: -
DNA: TGTGCCAGCAGCCTACAGGGCCCCACAGATACGCAGTATTTT
CDR3: CASSLQGPTDTQYF

J: TRBJ2-7
V: TRBV24-1
D: TRBD2
size: -
DNA: TGTGCCACCAGTGATCGGGGGGGTAGCTCCTACGAGCAGTACTTC
CDR3: CATSDRGGSSYEQYF

J: TRBJ1-4
V: TRBV5-5
D: -
size: -
DNA: TGTGCCAGCAGCTTGGAGGGACAAACTAATGAAAAACTGTTTTTT
CDR3: CASSLEGQTNEKLFF

J: TRBJ2-1
V: TRBV6-5
D: TRBD1
size: -
DNA: TGTGCCTGCGGAGACAGGGGGCACAATGAGCAGTTCTTC
CDR3: CACGDRGHNEQFF

J: TRBJ2-4
V: TRBV3-1/TRBV3-2
D: TRBD1
size: -
DNA: TGTGCCAGCAGCCATCAGGGGGCGAGCATTCAGTACTTC
CDR3: CASSHQGASIQYF

J: TRBJ1-4
V: TRBV7-9
D: TRBD1
size: once
DNA: TGTGCCAGCAGCCCTGGGACAGGGCCACCAAAACTGTTTTTT
CDR3: CASSPGTGPPKLFF

J: TRBJ2-3
V: TRBV15
D: -
size: -
DNA: TGTGCCACCAGCAGGATACAGGCGGTCGGCACAGATACGCAGTATTTT
CDR3: CATSRIQAVGTDTQYF

J: TRBJ1-5
V: TRBV27
D: -
size: -
DNA: TGTGCCAGCAGTACCCGACAGGTCAATCAGCCCCAGCATTTT
CDR3: CASSTRQVNQPQHF

J: TRBJ2-1
V: TRBV5-6
D: -
size: -
DNA: TGTGCCAGCAGTAACAACTTCAGGGATAATGAGCAGTTCTTC
CDR3: CASSNNFRDNEQFF

J: TRBJ1-5
V: TRBV19
D: TRBD1
size: -
DNA: TGTGCCAGTAGTAAGTACGGGACAGGTAATAGCAATCAGCCCCAGCATTTT
CDR3: CASSKYGTGNSNQPQHF

J: TRBJ2-7
V: TRBV5-1
D: -
size: -
DNA: TGCGCCAGCAGCCTGGACATTGTCGCATACGAGCAGTACTTC
CDR3: CASSLDIVAYEQYF

J: TRBJ1-2
V: TRBV18
D: -
size: once
DNA: TGTGCCAGCTCAGCGGGGGCTACCGGCTACACCTTC
CDR3: CASSAGATGYTF

J: TRBJ2-4
V: TRBV2
D: TRBD1
size: -
DNA: TGTGCCAGCCACCGGGACAGGACGTTGAATCCAACCAAAAACATTCAGTACTTC
CDR3: CASHRDRTLNPTKNIQYF

J: TRBJ2-7
V: TRBV10-3
D: -
size: -
DNA: TGTGCCATCAGTGCCGGGACTGAGAGGACCTACGAGCAGTACTTC
CDR3: CAISAGTERTYEQYF

J: TRBJ2-7
V: TRBV27
D: -
size: -
DNA: TGTGCCAGCAGTTTAGAGTCGGGGGAGCAGTACTTC
CDR3: CASSLESGEQYF

J: TRBJ1-1
V: TRBV27
D: -
size: -
DNA: TGTGCCAGCAGTTTAAACAGGGCGGACACTGAAGCTTTCTTT
CDR3: CASSLNRADTEAFF

J: TRBJ2-7
V: TRBV11-3
D: TRBD1
size: -
DNA: TGTGCCAGCAGCTTAACAGGGGGCTACGAGCAGTACTTC
CDR3: CASSLTGGYEQYF

J: TRBJ1-5
V: TRBV10-3
D: TRBD1
size: -
DNA: TGTGCCATCAGTGGGGGACAGGTAGGGCAGCCCCAGCATTTT
CDR3: CAISGGQVGQPQHF

J: TRBJ2-4
V: TRBV7-8
D: -
size: -
DNA: TGTGCCAGCAGCTACGGGGATGGGGACATTCAGTACTTC
CDR3: CASSYGDGDIQYF

J: TRBJ1-1
V: TRBV11-3
D: -
size: -
DNA: TGTGCCAGCAGCTTATATCGGTTACGCACTGAAGCTTTCTTT
CDR3: CASSLYRLRTEAFF

J: TRBJ2-3
V: TRBV28
D: -
size: -
DNA: TGTGCCAGCAGTACAGGGTGGGCAGATACGCAGTATTTT
CDR3: CASSTGWADTQYF

J: TRBJ2-3
V: TRBV6-4
D: -
size: few
DNA: TGTGCCAGCAGTGTCACCGGGACTTACGGCAATACGCAGTATTTT
CDR3: CASSVTGTYGNTQYF

J: TRBJ2-1
V: TRBV4-1
D: TRBD2
size: -
DNA: TGCGCCAGCAGCCAAGACCCTAGCGGGGGGATCTCCTACAATGAGCAGTTCTTC
CDR3: CASSQDPSGGISYNEQFF

J: TRBJ1-1
V: TRBV4-1
D: TRBD1
size: -
DNA: TGCGCCAGCAGCCAAAGGAGGAGGGGGGGACAGGGTGGAATCACTGAAGCTTTCTTT
CDR3: CASSQRRRGGQGGITEAFF

J: TRBJ1-5
V: TRBV19
D: -
size: few
DNA: TGTGCCAGTAGTGGGCTGCCAGCGGGGAGCAATCAGCCCCAGCATTTT
CDR3: CASSGLPAGSNQPQHF